This TCR beta chain was profiled in a study of vaccination and CD4 T cells after COVID-19. Looking at the study overall: Convalescents were six males and four females, two of them Hispanic. From HCoV-229E, HCoV-OC43, HCoV-NL63 and SARS-CoV-2, overlapping spike peptides were used to stimulate the cells. A CEFX pool, an HIV-1 Nef pool, or else no peptide went into the control cultures.

Time point: late sampling 161 to 241 days after vaccination in three convalescent patients. Treatment defined: approximately 10-day PBMC culture with coronavirus spike peptide pools or control peptides (ViraFEST assay). This clonotype was picked up one time. Its target is not known. CD4+ T cells that had been cultured provided DNA sequenced with the Oncomine TCR Beta short-read assay. The genomic DNA was obtained from cultured CD4+ T cells by extraction with the QIAamp micro DNA kit. One entry per CDR3 protein results from TCRdb running MiXCR on the PCR reads. Among about 26,000 distinct CDR3 sequences listed, about 40% were seen once. The CDR3 is 15 residues long. Germline V gene lookup returns CDR1 MDHEN and CDR2 SYDVKM. V lost 2 bases and J lost 6; bases outside the gene matches: 6.

The chain is built from TRBV28 and TRBJ1-5; 8 bases are shared with TRBD1. The starting material was CD4+ T cells from blood, cultured in vitro, obtained about 7 months after SARS-CoV-2 vaccination. This sequence originates from a human donor who had recovered from COVID-19. The CDR3 reads CASSLRAGGGQPQHF. The CDR3 DNA reads TGTGCCAGCAGTTTAAGGGCAGGGGGCGGTCAGCCCCAGCATTTT.